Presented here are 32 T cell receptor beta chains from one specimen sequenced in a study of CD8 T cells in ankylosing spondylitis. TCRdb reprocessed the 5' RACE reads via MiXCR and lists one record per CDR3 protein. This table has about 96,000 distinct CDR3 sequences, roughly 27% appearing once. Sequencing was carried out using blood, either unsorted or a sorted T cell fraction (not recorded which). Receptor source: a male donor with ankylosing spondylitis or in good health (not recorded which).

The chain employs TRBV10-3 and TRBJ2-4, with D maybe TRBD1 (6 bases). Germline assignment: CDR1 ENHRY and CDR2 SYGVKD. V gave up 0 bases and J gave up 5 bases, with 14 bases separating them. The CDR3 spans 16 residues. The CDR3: CAISESSGDRENIQYF. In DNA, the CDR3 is TGTGCCATCAGTGAGTCGTCAGGGGATAGGGAAAACATTCAGTACTTC.

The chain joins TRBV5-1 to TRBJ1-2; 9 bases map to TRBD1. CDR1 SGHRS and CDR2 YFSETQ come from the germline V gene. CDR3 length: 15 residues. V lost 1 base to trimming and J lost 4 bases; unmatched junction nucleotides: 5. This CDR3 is CASSLPTGGGYGYTF. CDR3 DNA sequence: TGCGCCAGCAGCTTGCCGACAGGGGGGGGCTATGGCTACACCTTC.

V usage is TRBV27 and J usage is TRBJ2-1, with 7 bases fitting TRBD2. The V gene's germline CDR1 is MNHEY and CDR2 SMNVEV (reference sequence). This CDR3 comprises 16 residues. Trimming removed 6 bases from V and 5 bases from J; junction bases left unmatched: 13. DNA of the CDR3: TGTGCCAGCAGGGCCCCGGGACTACGAAGAAACAATGAGCAGTTCTTC. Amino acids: CASRAPGLRRNNEQFF.

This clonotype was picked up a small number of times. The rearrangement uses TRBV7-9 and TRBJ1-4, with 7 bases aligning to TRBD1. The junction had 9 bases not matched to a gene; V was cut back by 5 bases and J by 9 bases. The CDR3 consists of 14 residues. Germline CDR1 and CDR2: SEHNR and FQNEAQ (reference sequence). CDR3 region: CASSMAGTVQKLFF. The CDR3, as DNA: TGTGCCAGCAGCATGGCCGGGACAGTTCAAAAACTGTTTTTT. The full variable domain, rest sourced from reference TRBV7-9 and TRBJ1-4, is DTGVSQNPRHKITKRGQNVTFRCDPISEHNRLYWYRQTLGQGPEFLTYFQNEAQLEKSRLLSDRFSAERPKGSFSTLEIQRTEQGDSAMYLCASSMAGTVQKLFFGSGTQLSVL.

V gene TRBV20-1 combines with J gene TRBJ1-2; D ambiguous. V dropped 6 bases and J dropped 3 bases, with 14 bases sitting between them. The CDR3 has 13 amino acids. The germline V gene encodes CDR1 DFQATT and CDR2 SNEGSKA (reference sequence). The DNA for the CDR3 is TGCAGTGCCCGCCTGCCTACGGACTATGGCTACACCTTC. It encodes CSARLPTDYGYTF.

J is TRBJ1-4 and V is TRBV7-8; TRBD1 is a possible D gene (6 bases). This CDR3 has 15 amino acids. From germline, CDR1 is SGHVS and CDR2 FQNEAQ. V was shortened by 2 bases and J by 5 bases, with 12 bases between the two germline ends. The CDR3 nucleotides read TGTGCCAGCAGCTTAAACGGACAGTTAAATGAAAAACTGTTTTTT. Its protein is CASSLNGQLNEKLFF. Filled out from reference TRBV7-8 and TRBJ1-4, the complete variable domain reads GAGVSQSPRYKVAKRGQDVALRCDPISGHVSLFWYQQALGQGPEFLTYFQNEAQLDKSGLPSDRFFAERPEGSVSTLKIQRTQQEDSAVYLCASSLNGQLNEKLFFGSGTQLSVL.

The CDR3, as DNA: TGTGCCATCAGCAGGGACAGGGAGAACACCGGGGAGCTGTTTTTT. Amino acids: CAISRDRENTGELFF. V gene TRBV10-3 combines with J gene TRBJ2-2, with TRBD1 matching over 9 bases. Per germline, CDR1 ENHRY and CDR2 SYGVKD. V shed 6 bases and J 1 base; nucleotides not matched to a gene: 3. The CDR3 totals 15 residues.

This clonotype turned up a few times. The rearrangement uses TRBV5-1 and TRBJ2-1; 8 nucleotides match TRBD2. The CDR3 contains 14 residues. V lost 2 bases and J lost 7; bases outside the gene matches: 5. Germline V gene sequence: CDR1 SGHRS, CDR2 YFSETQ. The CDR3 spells CASSFSGSRNEQFF. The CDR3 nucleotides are TGCGCCAGCAGCTTCAGCGGGAGTCGGAATGAGCAGTTCTTC.

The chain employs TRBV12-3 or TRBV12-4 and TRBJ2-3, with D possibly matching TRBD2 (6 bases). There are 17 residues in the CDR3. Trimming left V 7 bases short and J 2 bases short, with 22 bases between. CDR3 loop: CASTEGWSHLDTDTQYF. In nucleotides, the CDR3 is TGTGCCAGCACGGAGGGTTGGTCCCACCTGGACACAGATACGCAGTATTTT.

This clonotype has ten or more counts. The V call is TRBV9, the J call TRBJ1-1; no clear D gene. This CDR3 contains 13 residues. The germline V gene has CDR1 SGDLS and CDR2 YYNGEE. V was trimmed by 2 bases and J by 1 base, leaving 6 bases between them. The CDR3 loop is CASSVPKNTEAFF. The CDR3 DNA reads TGTGCCAGCAGCGTCCCGAAGAACACTGAAGCTTTCTTT. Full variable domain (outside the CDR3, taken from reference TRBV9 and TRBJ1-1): DSGVTQTPKHLITATGQRVTLRCSPRSGDLSVYWYQQSLDQGLQFLIQYYNGEERAKGNILERFSAQQFPDLHSELNLSSLELGDSALYFCASSVPKNTEAFFGQGTRLTVV.

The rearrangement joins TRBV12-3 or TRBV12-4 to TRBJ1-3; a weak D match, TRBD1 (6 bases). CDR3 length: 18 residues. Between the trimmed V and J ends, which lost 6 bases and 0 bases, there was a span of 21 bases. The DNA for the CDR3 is TGTGCCAGCAGCCGAGGGGGAATTCTGGTATTCTCTGGAAACACCATATATTTT. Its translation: CASSRGGILVFSGNTIYF.

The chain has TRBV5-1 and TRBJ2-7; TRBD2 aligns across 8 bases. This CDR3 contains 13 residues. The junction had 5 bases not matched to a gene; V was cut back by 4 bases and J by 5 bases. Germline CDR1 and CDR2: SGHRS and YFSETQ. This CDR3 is CASSETSVHEQYF. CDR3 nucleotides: TGCGCCAGCAGCGAGACTAGCGTCCACGAGCAGTACTTC.

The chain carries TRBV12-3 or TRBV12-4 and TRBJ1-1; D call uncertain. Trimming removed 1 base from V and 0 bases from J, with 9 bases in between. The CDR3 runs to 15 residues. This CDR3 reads CASSLVTGVNTEAFF. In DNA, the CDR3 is TGTGCCAGCAGTTTAGTTACGGGTGTGAACACTGAAGCTTTCTTT.

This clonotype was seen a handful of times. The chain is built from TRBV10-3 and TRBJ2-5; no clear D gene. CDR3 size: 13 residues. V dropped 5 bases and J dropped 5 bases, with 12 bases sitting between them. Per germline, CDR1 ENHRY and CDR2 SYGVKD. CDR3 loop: CAISSRAEETQYF. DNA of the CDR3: TGTGCCATCAGTTCTAGGGCAGAGGAGACCCAGTACTTC.

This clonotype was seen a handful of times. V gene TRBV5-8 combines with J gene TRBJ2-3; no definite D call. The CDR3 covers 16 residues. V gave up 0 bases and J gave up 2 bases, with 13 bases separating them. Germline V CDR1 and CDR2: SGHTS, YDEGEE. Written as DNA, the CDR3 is TGTGCCAGCAGCTTGGTGACGTTCCAGCCCACAGATACGCAGTATTTT. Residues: CASSLVTFQPTDTQYF.

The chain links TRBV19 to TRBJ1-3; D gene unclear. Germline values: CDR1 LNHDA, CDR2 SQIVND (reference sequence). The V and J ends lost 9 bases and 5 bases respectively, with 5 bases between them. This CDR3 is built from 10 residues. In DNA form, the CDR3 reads TGTGCCAGCGAGAGAAACACCATATATTTT. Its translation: CASERNTIYF.

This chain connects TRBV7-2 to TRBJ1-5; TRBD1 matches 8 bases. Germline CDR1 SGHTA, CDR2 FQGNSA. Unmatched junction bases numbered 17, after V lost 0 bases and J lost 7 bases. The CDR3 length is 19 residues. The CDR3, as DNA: TGTGCCAGCAGCTTAGCGGGAGGTTTGAGCGGGGACAGGCCGCAGCCCCAGCATTTT. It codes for CASSLAGGLSGDRPQPQHF.

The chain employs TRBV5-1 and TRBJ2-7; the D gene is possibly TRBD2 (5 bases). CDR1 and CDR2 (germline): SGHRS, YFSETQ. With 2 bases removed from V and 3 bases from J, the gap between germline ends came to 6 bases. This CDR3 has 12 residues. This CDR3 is CASSFGSYEQYV. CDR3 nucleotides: TGCGCCAGCAGCTTTGGGAGCTACGAGCAGTACGTC.

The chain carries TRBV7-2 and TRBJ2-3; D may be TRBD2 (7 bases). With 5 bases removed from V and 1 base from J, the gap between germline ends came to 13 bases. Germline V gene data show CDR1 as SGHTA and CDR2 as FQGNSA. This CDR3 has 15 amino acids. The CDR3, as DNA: TGTGCCAGCAGCCGACAGGCGGGGGGCACAGATACGCAGTATTTT. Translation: CASSRQAGGTDTQYF.

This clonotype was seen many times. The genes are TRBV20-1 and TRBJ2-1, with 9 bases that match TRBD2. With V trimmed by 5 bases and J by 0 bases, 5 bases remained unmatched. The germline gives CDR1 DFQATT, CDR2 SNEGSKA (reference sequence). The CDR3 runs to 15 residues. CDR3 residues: CSAQTSGRSYNEQFF. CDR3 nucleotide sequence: TGCAGTGCTCAAACTAGCGGGCGCTCCTACAATGAGCAGTTCTTC.

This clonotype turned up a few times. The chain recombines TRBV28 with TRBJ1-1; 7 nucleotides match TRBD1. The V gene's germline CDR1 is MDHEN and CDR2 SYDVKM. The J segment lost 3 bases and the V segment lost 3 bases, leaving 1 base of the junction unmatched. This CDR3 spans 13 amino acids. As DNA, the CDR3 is TGTGCCAGCAGTTTGGGGACAGACACTGAAGCTTTCTTT. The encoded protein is CASSLGTDTEAFF.

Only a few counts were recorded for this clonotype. CDR3 sequence: CASSYTRTGSEQFF. The CDR3 nucleotides read TGTGCCAGCAGTTACACGCGGACAGGGTCTGAGCAGTTCTTC. The V call is TRBV6-5, the J call TRBJ2-1; 8 bases are a match to TRBD1. Germline V gene lookup returns CDR1 MNHEY and CDR2 SVGAGI. This CDR3 has 14 residues. J gave up 9 bases and V 2 bases, and 6 bases lay outside the gene matches.

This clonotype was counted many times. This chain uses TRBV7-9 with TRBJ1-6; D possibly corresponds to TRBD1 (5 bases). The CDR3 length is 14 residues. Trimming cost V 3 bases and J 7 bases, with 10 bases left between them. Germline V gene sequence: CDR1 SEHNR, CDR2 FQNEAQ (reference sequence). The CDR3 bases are TGTGCCAGCAGCTTCGACAGTCAGAATTCACCCCTCCACTTT. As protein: CASSFDSQNSPLHF.

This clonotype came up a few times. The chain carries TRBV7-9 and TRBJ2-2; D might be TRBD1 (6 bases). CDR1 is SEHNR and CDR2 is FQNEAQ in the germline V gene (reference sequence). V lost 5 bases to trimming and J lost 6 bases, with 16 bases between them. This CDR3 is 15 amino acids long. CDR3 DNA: TGTGCCAGCAGCACTGACACAGGGACGCCCGGGGAGCTGTTTTTT. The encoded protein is CASSTDTGTPGELFF. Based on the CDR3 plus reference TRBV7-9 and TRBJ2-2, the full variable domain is DTGVSQNPRHKITKRGQNVTFRCDPISEHNRLYWYRQTLGQGPEFLTYFQNEAQLEKSRLLSDRFSAERPKGSFSTLEIQRTEQGDSAMYLCASSTDTGTPGELFFGEGSRLTVL.

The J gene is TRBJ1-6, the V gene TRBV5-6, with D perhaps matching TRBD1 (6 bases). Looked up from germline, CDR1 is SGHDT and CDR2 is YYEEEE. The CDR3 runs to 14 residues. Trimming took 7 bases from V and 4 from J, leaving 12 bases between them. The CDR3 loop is CASGGGRYNSPLHF. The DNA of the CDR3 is TGTGCCAGCGGAGGGGGACGGTATAATTCACCCCTCCACTTT.

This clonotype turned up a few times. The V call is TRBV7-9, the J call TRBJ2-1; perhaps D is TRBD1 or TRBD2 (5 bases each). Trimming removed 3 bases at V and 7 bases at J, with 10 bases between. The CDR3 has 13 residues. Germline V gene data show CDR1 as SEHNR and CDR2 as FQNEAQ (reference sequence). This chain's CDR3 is CASSFEGQNEQFF. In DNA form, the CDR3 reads TGTGCCAGCAGCTTTGAGGGGCAGAATGAGCAGTTCTTC.

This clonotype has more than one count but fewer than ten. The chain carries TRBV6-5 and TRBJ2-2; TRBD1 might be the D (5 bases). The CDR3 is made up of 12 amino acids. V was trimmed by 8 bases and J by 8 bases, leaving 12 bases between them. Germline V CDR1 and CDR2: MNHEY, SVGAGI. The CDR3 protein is CASGHRRGELFF. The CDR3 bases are TGTGCCAGCGGACATAGACGGGGGGAGCTGTTTTTT.

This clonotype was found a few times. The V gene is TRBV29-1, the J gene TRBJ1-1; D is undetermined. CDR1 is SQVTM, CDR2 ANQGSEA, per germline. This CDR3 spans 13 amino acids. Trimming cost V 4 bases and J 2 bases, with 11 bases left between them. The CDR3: CSVGRSGNTEAFF. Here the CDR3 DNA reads TGCAGCGTTGGACGCTCCGGTAACACTGAAGCTTTCTTT.

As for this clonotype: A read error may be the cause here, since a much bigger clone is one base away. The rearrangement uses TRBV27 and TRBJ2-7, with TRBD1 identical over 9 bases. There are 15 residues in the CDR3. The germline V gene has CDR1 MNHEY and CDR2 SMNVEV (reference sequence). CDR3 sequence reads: CASSRRPGQGYKQYF. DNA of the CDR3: TGTGCCAGCAGCCGCCGACCGGGACAGGGCTACAAGCAGTACTTC.

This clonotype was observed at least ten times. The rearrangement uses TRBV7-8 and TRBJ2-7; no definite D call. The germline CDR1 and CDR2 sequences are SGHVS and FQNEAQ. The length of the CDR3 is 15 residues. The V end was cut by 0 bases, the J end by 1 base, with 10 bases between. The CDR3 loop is CASSLALFGSYEQYV. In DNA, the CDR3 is TGTGCCAGCAGCTTAGCTTTGTTCGGGTCCTACGAGCAGTACGTC.

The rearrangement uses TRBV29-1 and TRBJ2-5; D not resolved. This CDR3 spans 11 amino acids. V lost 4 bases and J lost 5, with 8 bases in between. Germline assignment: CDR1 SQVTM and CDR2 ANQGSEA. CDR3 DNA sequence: TGCAGCGTTGGTCGGCGGGAGACCCAGTACTTC. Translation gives CSVGRRETQYF.

Here the CDR3 reads CASRDYRGRDTEAFF. The CDR3 DNA is TGTGCCAGCAGAGACTACAGGGGCCGGGACACTGAAGCTTTCTTT. The rearrangement uses TRBV2 and TRBJ1-1; 7 bases align to TRBD1. CDR3 length: 15 amino acids. Germline V gene lookup returns CDR1 SNHLY and CDR2 FYNNEI. The junction had 10 bases not matched to a gene; V was cut back by 6 bases and J by 3 bases.